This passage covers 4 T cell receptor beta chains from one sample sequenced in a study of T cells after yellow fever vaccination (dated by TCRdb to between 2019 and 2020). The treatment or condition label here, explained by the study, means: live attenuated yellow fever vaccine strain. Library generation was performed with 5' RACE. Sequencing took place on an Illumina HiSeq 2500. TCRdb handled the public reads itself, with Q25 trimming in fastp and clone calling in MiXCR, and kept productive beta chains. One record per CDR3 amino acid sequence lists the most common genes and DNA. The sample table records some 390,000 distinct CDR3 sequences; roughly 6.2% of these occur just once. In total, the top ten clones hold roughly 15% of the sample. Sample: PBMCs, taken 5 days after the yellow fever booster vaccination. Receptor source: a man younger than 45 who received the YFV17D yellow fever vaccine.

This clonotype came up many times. The CDR3 coding sequence is TGTGCCAGCAGCGCCGGGAACGCGGGCAATCAGCCCCAGCATTTT. This translates into CASSAGNAGNQPQHF. The chain has TRBV7-2 and TRBJ1-5; no reliable D call. The CDR3 spans 15 residues. The V gene lost 5 bases and the J gene lost 2 bases, with 13 bases spanning the gap. Per the germline V gene, CDR1 is SGHTA and CDR2 is FQGNSA.

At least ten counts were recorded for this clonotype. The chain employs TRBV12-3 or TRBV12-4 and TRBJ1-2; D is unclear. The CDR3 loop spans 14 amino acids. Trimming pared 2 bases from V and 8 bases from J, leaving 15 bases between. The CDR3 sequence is CASSLIARVGGYTF. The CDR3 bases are TGTGCCAGCAGTTTAATAGCCCGGGTGGGGGGCTACACCTTC.

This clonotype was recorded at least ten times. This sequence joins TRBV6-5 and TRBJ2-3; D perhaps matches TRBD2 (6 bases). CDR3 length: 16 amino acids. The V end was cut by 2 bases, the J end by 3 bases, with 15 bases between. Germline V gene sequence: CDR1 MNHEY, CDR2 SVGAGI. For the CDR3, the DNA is TGTGCCAGCAGTTACACAGGCCGGGGGAAAACAGATACGCAGTATTTT. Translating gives CASSYTGRGKTDTQYF.

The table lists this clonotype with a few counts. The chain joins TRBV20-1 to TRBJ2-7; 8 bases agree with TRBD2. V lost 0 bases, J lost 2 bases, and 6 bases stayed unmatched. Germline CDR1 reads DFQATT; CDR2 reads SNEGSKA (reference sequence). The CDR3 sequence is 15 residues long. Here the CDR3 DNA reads TGCAGTGCTAGAGACCGTAGCGGGGTGACCTACGAGCAGTACTTC. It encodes CSARDRSGVTYEQYF.